Below are 3 T cell receptor beta chains sequenced from a single sample in a study of blood T cell repertoires in COVID-19. Data came from immunoSEQ multiplex PCR; TCRdb stores just in-frame clones and leaves some out. The repertoire holds about 160,000 clones, with 85% to 90% as singletons. Source material: peripheral blood. The source of these receptors is a woman aged 70-85 years with COVID-19, enrolled during active disease.

This chain connects TRBV5-1 to TRBJ2-7; 11 nucleotides agree with TRBD1. There are 14 residues in the CDR3. In germline, CDR1 is SGHRS, CDR2 YFSETQ. V shed 4 bases and J 4 bases; nucleotides not matched to a gene: 4. DNA of the CDR3: TGCGCCAGCAGCCCGGACAGGGGGCCATACGAGCAGTACTTC. This gives the protein CASSPDRGPYEQYF. The whole variable domain, remainder taken from reference TRBV5-1 and TRBJ2-7, is KAGVTQTPRYLIKTRGQQVTLSCSPISGHRSVSWYQQTPGQGLQFLFEYFSETQRNKGNFPGRFSGRQFSNSRSEMNVSTLELGDSALYLCASSPDRGPYEQYFGPGTRLTVT.

This clone has more than one count but fewer than ten. Other DNA sequences of this sample code for an identical CDR3. The chain has TRBV7-8 and TRBJ1-5; no clear D. This CDR3 has 13 amino acids. Germline CDR1 SGHVS, CDR2 FQNEAQ. With 1 base removed from V and 7 bases from J, the gap between germline ends came to 8 bases. This chain's CDR3 is CASSLVGSQPQHF. CDR3 nucleotides: TGTGCCAGCAGCTTAGTAGGTAGCCAGCCCCAGCATTTT.

The CDR3 is CASNSRDRSDGYTF. DNA of the CDR3: TGTGCCAGTAACAGCAGGGATAGGAGCGATGGCTACACCTTC. The rearrangement joins TRBV19 to TRBJ1-2, with D perhaps matching TRBD1 (5 bases). The CDR3 covers 14 residues. CDR1 is LNHDA, CDR2 SQIVND, per germline (reference sequence). Trimming stripped 7 bases from V and 6 bases from J, with 18 bases between. The full variable domain, in which reference TRBV19 and TRBJ1-2 provide the parts outside the CDR3, is DGGITQSPKYLFRKEGQNVTLSCEQNLNHDAMYWYRQDPGQGLRLIYYSQIVNDFQKGDIAEGYSVSREKKESFPLTVTSAQKNPTAFYLCASNSRDRSDGYTFGSGTRLTVV.